One and the same sample provided the 21 T cell receptor beta chains below, sequenced in a study of lymphopenia after photon versus proton radiotherapy. Clones were sequenced by immunoSEQ multiplex PCR, and TCRdb holds only the in-frame ones, with some missing. The profile shows around 20,000 clones, about 93% of them singletons. The material was peripheral blood, obtained from a patient treated with proton-based radiotherapy. Receptor source: a woman aged 70-85 years with pancreatic cancer. Some clones in this sample may be carry-over from other donors' samples.

This clone has only one observation. DNA of the CDR3: TGTGCCAGCAGCTTAGCGGTGCAGGGGGCGTCAACTAATGAAAAACTGTTTTTT. Its translation: CASSLAVQGASTNEKLFF. The rearrangement joins TRBV7-8 to TRBJ1-4; 8 bases match TRBD1. V lost 0 bases, J lost 0 bases, and 6 bases stayed unmatched. The length of the CDR3 is 18 residues. Germline V gene data show CDR1 as SGHVS and CDR2 as FQNEAQ.

J is TRBJ2-1 and V is TRBV2; D is unresolved. The V end lost 5 bases, the J end lost 4 bases, and 6 bases lay between the germline ends. Germline CDR1 is SNHLY and CDR2 is FYNNEI. The CDR3 is 12 residues long. CDR3 DNA sequence: TGTGCCAGCAGTCTTGGGTACAATGAGCAGTTCTTC. Protein product: CASSLGYNEQFF.

The V and J genes are TRBV4-1 and TRBJ1-1, with D possibly being TRBD1 (5 bases). This CDR3 is built from 13 residues. Germline assignment: CDR1 MGHRA and CDR2 YSYEKL. Trimming took 3 bases from V and 1 from J, leaving 6 bases between them. CDR3 nucleotide sequence: TGCGCCAGCAGCCACGGGGGGAACACTGAAGCTTTCTTT. It specifies CASSHGGNTEAFF.

As DNA, the CDR3 is TGTGCTAGTGGTTTCAGGGTCGATGAGCAGTTCTTC. This encodes CASGFRVDEQFF. The V call is TRBV12-5, the J call TRBJ2-1, with TRBD1 as a possible D gene (5 bases). V gave up 3 bases and J gave up 8 bases, with 8 bases separating them. CDR1 and CDR2 (germline): LGHNT, FRNRAP. The CDR3 extends over 12 amino acids.

The rearrangement joins TRBV29-1 to TRBJ1-2; 8 positions match TRBD1. V lost 7 bases to trimming and J lost 4 bases; unmatched junction nucleotides: 5. Per the germline V gene, CDR1 is SQVTM and CDR2 is ANQGSEA. The CDR3 is 12 residues long. CDR3 nucleotides: TGCAGCGATCAGACAGGGGCCTATGGCTACACCTTC. This gives the protein CSDQTGAYGYTF.

The gene calls are TRBV2 and TRBJ2-4, with 7 positions matching TRBD2. V gave up 8 bases and J gave up 5 bases; unmatched junction bases: 3. Germline V gene lookup returns CDR1 SNHLY and CDR2 FYNNEI. This CDR3 has 12 residues. CDR3 sequence: CASRLAENIQYF. Here the CDR3 DNA reads TGTGCCAGCCGACTAGCTGAAAACATTCAGTACTTC.

The chain joins TRBV15 to TRBJ1-3; TRBD1 is a possible D gene (5 bases). The CDR3 has 17 residues. Deletions cut 1 base from V and 2 bases from J, with 15 bases between. Germline CDR1 LNHNV, CDR2 YYDKDF (reference sequence). CDR3 protein: CATSRGAPGGAGNTIYF. For the CDR3, the DNA is TGTGCCACCAGCAGAGGGGCCCCCGGGGGGGCTGGAAACACCATATATTTT.

This clone appeared a single time. CDR3 bases: TGTGCCAGCAGCTGGCAGACAGGGGGAGAGACCCAGTACTTC. Its protein product is CASSWQTGGETQYF. The chain links TRBV5-4 to TRBJ2-5, with 9 positions matching TRBD1. The CDR3 has 14 residues. V lost 3 bases to trimming and J lost 4 bases; unmatched junction nucleotides: 4. Germline V gene lookup returns CDR1 SGHNT and CDR2 YYREEE (reference sequence).

This clone showed up just once. This rearrangement joins TRBV5-1 to TRBJ2-3, with a tentative D call TRBD2 (5 bases). The CDR3 runs to 15 residues. Germline V gene data show CDR1 as SGHRS and CDR2 as YFSETQ. Trimming removed 1 base from V and 0 bases from J, with 9 bases in between. The DNA for the CDR3 is TGCGCCAGCAGCTTGTGGTGGGAGAGCACAGATACGCAGTATTTT. Protein sequence: CASSLWWESTDTQYF.

The sample holds one count of this clone. The chain has TRBV5-1 and TRBJ1-2; D is unresolved. This CDR3 region has 14 residues. V was clipped by 0 bases and J by 1 base, with 7 bases between them. Germline values: CDR1 SGHRS, CDR2 YFSETQ. DNA of the CDR3: TGCGCCAGCAGCTTGGATGTCAGTAACTATGGCTACACCTTC. This translates into CASSLDVSNYGYTF.

V usage is TRBV19 and J usage is TRBJ2-5; the D gene is possibly TRBD2 (5 bases). There are 13 residues in the CDR3. CDR1 and CDR2 (germline): LNHDA, SQIVND (reference sequence). V was pared by 1 base and J by 5 bases, with 8 bases between. CDR3 protein: CASSIAGMETQYF. The DNA for the CDR3 is TGTGCCAGTAGTATAGCGGGAATGGAGACCCAGTACTTC. Drawing the rest from reference TRBV19 and TRBJ2-5, the complete variable domain is DGGITQSPKYLFRKEGQNVTLSCEQNLNHDAMYWYRQDPGQGLRLIYYSQIVNDFQKGDIAEGYSVSREKKESFPLTVTSAQKNPTAFYLCASSIAGMETQYFGPGTRLLVL.

V is TRBV14 and J is TRBJ2-7; D might be TRBD1 (5 bases). CDR3 length: 14 residues. V was trimmed by 4 bases and J by 3 bases, leaving 13 bases between them. Per germline, CDR1 SGHDN and CDR2 FVKESK. Here the CDR3 reads CASSPLTDFYEQYF. The CDR3 DNA follows: TGTGCCAGCAGCCCTCTGACAGACTTCTACGAGCAGTACTTC. The full variable domain, with the rest looked up from reference TRBV14 and TRBJ2-7, is EAGVTQFPSHSVIEKGQTVTLRCDPISGHDNLYWYRRVMGKEIKFLLHFVKESKQDESGMPNNRFLAERTGGTYSTLKVQPAELEDSGVYFCASSPLTDFYEQYFGPGTRLTVT.

The chain uses TRBV25-1 and TRBJ1-1; the D is unclear. The CDR3 length is 13 residues. Trimming pared 5 bases from V and 1 base from J, leaving 8 bases between. Germline V gene sequence: CDR1 MGHDK, CDR2 SYGVNS. CDR3 in amino acids: CASSPPANTEAFF. CDR3 DNA: TGTGCCAGCAGTCCTCCAGCGAACACTGAAGCTTTCTTT.

V gene TRBV6-1 combines with J gene TRBJ2-1; 12 bases are a match to TRBD2. CDR1 is MNHNS and CDR2 is SASEGT in the germline V gene. The CDR3 sequence is 15 residues long. V gave up 3 bases and J gave up 9 bases; unmatched junction bases: 6. The CDR3 DNA is TGTGCCAGCAGTGATCTAGCGGGAGGGCTCAGTGAGCAGTTCTTC. Translated, it gives CASSDLAGGLSEQFF.

This chain connects TRBV7-2 to TRBJ1-2, with 8 bases fitting TRBD1. Trimming took 2 bases from V and 5 from J; bases not matched to a gene: 1. Germline-derived CDR1 and CDR2 are SGHTA and FQGNSA. The CDR3 is 13 amino acids. In DNA, the CDR3 is TGTGCCAGCAGCTTACAGGGGGCTTATGGCTACACCTTC. Translated: CASSLQGAYGYTF.

The chain uses TRBV30 and TRBJ1-3; D gene uncertain. This CDR3 region has 15 residues. Germline V gives CDR1 GTSNPN, CDR2 SVGIG (reference sequence). V shed 2 bases and J shed 0 bases, with 11 bases lying between them. Here the CDR3 reads CAWSLLVSSGNTIYF. The CDR3 DNA sequence: TGTGCCTGGAGTTTGTTGGTGAGCTCTGGAAACACCATATATTTT.

The chain employs TRBV27 and TRBJ2-3; D is possibly TRBD2 (5 bases). CDR3 length equals 13 residues. V was trimmed by 5 bases and J by 4 bases, leaving 10 bases between them. Germline CDR1 and CDR2: MNHEY and SMNVEV (reference sequence). The CDR3 is CASSPGLSDTQYF. CDR3 bases: TGTGCCAGCAGTCCAGGACTGTCAGATACGCAGTATTTT.

The rearrangement joins TRBV10-3 to TRBJ1-2; D unresolved. The CDR3 sequence is 14 residues long. Germline values: CDR1 ENHRY, CDR2 SYGVKD. V shed 0 bases and J shed 4 bases, with 9 bases lying between them. CDR3 sequence reads: CAISESGDAYGYTF. Written as DNA, the CDR3 is TGTGCCATCAGTGAGTCGGGAGATGCCTATGGCTACACCTTC.

The genes are TRBV7-6 and TRBJ1-5, with D possibly TRBD1 on 6 matching bases. Germline CDR1 is SGHVS and CDR2 is FNYEAQ. V gave up 0 bases and J gave up 3 bases, with 15 bases separating them. The CDR3 sequence is 17 residues long. CDR3 residues: CASSLAVGRGSNQPQHF. The CDR3 DNA reads as TGTGCCAGCAGCTTAGCGGTGGGCAGGGGTTCCAATCAGCCCCAGCATTTT.

The chain combines TRBV19 with TRBJ2-7, with unresolved D. V lost 1 base and J 0 bases, leaving 7 bases between the germline ends. Germline V gene sequence: CDR1 LNHDA, CDR2 SQIVND (reference sequence). The CDR3 has 14 residues. In DNA form, the CDR3 reads TGTGCCAGTAGTATAGGCGGCGACTCCTACGAGCAGTACTTC. As protein: CASSIGGDSYEQYF.

V is TRBV7-3 and J is TRBJ2-7, with TRBD2 matching 9 bases. The length of the CDR3 is 16 residues. With V trimmed by 5 bases and J by 3 bases, 11 bases remained unmatched. Germline V gives CDR1 SGHTA, CDR2 FQGTGA. Here the CDR3 DNA reads TGTGCCAGCAGCCTTAGCGGGAGCGGAGGGATCTACGAGCAGTACTTC. Its translation: CASSLSGSGGIYEQYF.